This is a list of T cell receptor beta chains from one sample in a study of T cell changes during pregnancy in multiple sclerosis. TCRdb's table, derived via immunoSEQ multiplex PCR, lists solely in-frame clones and lacks some. In the table there are around 70,000 clones, roughly 94% of which are singletons. Source: peripheral blood, taken after pregnancy. The receptors stem from a female donor with multiple sclerosis, enrolled in a pregnancy study. Both conserved end residues are part of each CDR3. D genes are given only for firm matches. The size entry is marked missing in some rows and otherwise reads once, few, many or a size class.

DNA,CDR3,V,D,size,J
TGCGCCAGCAGCTCGGGACTAGCGGGAGGGCGGTACGAGCAGTACTTC,CASSSGLAGGRYEQYF,TRBV5-1,TRBD2,-,TRBJ2-7
TGTGCCAGCTCACCGGGACAGTCTATGAACACTGAAGCTTTCTTT,CASSPGQSMNTEAFF,TRBV18,TRBD1,-,TRBJ1-1
TGTGCCAGCAGCGTTCGTACGGGACAGTTAACTGGAAACACCATATATTTT,CASSVRTGQLTGNTIYF,TRBV9,TRBD1,-,TRBJ1-3
TGTGCCAGCAGCGTAACGGCGGGTCGCTACAATGAGCAGTTCTTC,CASSVTAGRYNEQFF,TRBV5-4,-,-,TRBJ2-1
TGTGCCAGCAGTGATCAGGGGGCTGGGGCCAACGTCCTGACTTTC,CASSDQGAGANVLTF,TRBV2,TRBD1,-,TRBJ2-6
TGTGCTAGTGGCCCGGGACAGGGACTATACAATGAGCAGTTCTTC,CASGPGQGLYNEQFF,TRBV12-5,TRBD1,-,TRBJ2-1
TGTGCCAGCAGTACTAGCGGGGGTTCCTACAATGAGCAGTTCTTC,CASSTSGGSYNEQFF,TRBV28,TRBD2,-,TRBJ2-1
TGCGCCAGCAGCTTGGACGTTTTGAGCTCCTACGAGCAGTACTTC,CASSLDVLSSYEQYF,TRBV5-1,-,-,TRBJ2-7
TGTGCCAGCACTGGGCCCACTAGCACAGATACGCAGTATTTT,CASTGPTSTDTQYF,TRBV6-1,-,-,TRBJ2-3
TGTGCCAGCAGCCAAGAATCCGTTAGCGAGGCCAATGAGCAGTTCTTC,CASSQESVSEANEQFF,TRBV4-2,-,once,TRBJ2-1
TGTGCCAGCAGCGAATGGGGCAGGGACACCGGGGAGCTGTTTTTT,CASSEWGRDTGELFF,TRBV7-9,-,-,TRBJ2-2
TGCGCCAGCAGCTTGTGGATTAAGAGGGCCGGGGATGAGCAGTTCTTC,CASSLWIKRAGDEQFF,TRBV5-1,-,-,TRBJ2-1
TGCGCCAGCAGCTTACGACCCCTGGGACTAGCGGGGGGCACAGATACGCAGTATTTT,CASSLRPLGLAGGTDTQYF,TRBV5-1,TRBD2,-,TRBJ2-3
TGTGCCAGTACCCAGAGACTGCGGACCGGGGAGCTGTTTTTT,CASTQRLRTGELFF,TRBV19,-,-,TRBJ2-2
TGTGCCAGCAGCTTGCAGGGGTTGGGGGGACTAGCGGGAGTGCGCTCCTACAATGAGCAGTTCTTC,CASSLQGLGGLAGVRSYNEQFF,TRBV7-3,TRBD2,-,TRBJ2-1
TGTGCCAGCAGCCCGACAGGGGGCAGTGAAAAACTGTTTTTT,CASSPTGGSEKLFF,TRBV7-2,TRBD1,-,TRBJ1-4
TGTGCTAGTGGCAATAGCGGGAGCGCCGGGGAGCTGTTTTTT,CASGNSGSAGELFF,TRBV12-5,TRBD2,-,TRBJ2-2
TGCGCCAGCAGCCAGGGACAGGGGGATACGGGCGCTGAAGCTTTCTTT,CASSQGQGDTGAEAFF,TRBV4-1,TRBD1,-,TRBJ1-1
TGTGCCAGCAGTTTAGCGGGGGCGGACCATAATGAAAAACTGTTTTTT,CASSLAGADHNEKLFF,TRBV28,-,-,TRBJ1-4
TGTGCCAGCTCGGACGGACAGGGGACCTACAATGAGCAGTTCTTC,CASSDGQGTYNEQFF,TRBV18,TRBD1,-,TRBJ2-1
TGTGCCAGCAGGAAATCGGGACAGCCTTCTGGTGGCTACACCTTC,CASRKSGQPSGGYTF,TRBV6-1,TRBD1,-,TRBJ1-2
TGTGCCAGCAGTGGACAGGGACACTACGAGCAGTACTTC,CASSGQGHYEQYF,TRBV2,TRBD1,-,TRBJ2-7
TGTGCCAGCAGCATTCTCAGGGGTTACACTGAAGCTTTCTTT,CASSILRGYTEAFF,TRBV5-4,-,-,TRBJ1-1
TGTGCCAGCAGTGAAATAGCGGGTTCGAACACCGGGGAGCTGTTTTTT,CASSEIAGSNTGELFF,TRBV25-1,TRBD2,-,TRBJ2-2
TGTGCCAGCAGCCTTGGAATACAAACAGGGGGCCCAAGCTATGAGCAGTTCTTC,CASSLGIQTGGPSYEQFF,TRBV28,TRBD1,-,TRBJ2-1
TGTGCCAGCAGTTACGGCGGGAGCATGGGCTACAATGAGCAGTTCTTC,CASSYGGSMGYNEQFF,TRBV6-5,TRBD2,-,TRBJ2-1
TGTGCCAGCAGTGAATGGGGCGGGGCAGACGAAAAACTGTTTTTT,CASSEWGGADEKLFF,TRBV25-1,-,-,TRBJ1-4
TGTGCCAGTACCCACACAGGGGCCCACATTCAGTACTTC,CASTHTGAHIQYF,TRBV19,TRBD1,-,TRBJ2-4
TGTGCCAGCAGGGCTAGCAATCAGCCCCAGCATTTT,CASRASNQPQHF,TRBV25-1,-,-,TRBJ1-5
TGTGCCAGCAGCTTGGGCTCGGGGGTGTCTAATGAAAAACTGTTTTTT,CASSLGSGVSNEKLFF,TRBV5-5,-,-,TRBJ1-4
TGCGCCAGCAGCTTGGCCGCGCAGGGGGACGAGCAGTACTTC,CASSLAAQGDEQYF,TRBV5-1,TRBD1,many,TRBJ2-7
TGTGCTAGTGGTTTGGTACTTGGTGCCCAAGAGACCCAGTACTTC,CASGLVLGAQETQYF,TRBV12-5,-,-,TRBJ2-5
TGTGCCAGCAGTTCTGACAGGTTTGGAAACACCATATATTTT,CASSSDRFGNTIYF,TRBV6-1,-,-,TRBJ1-3
TGCGCCAGCAGCACCGAAGGACAGGGGTGGGCAGAAAAACTGTTTTTT,CASSTEGQGWAEKLFF,TRBV5-1,TRBD1,-,TRBJ1-4
TGTGCCAGCACCGAAACTAGCGGAAATGACAATGAGCAGTTCTTC,CASTETSGNDNEQFF,TRBV5-4,TRBD2,-,TRBJ2-1
TGTGCCAGCAATCGGGACAGCTCCTATGGCTACACCTTC,CASNRDSSYGYTF,TRBV7-2,TRBD1,-,TRBJ1-2
TGTGCCAGCAGCTCAGGACTAGCGGGAGGGCCCGTTCCCCACAATGAGCAGTTCTTC,CASSSGLAGGPVPHNEQFF,TRBV7-8,TRBD2,-,TRBJ2-1
TGTGCCAGCAGCTTATCAGACAGGGGGCATGAAAAACTGTTTTTT,CASSLSDRGHEKLFF,TRBV11-2,TRBD1,-,TRBJ1-4
TGTGCCAGCATGAGATCTCCCACAGATACGCAGTATTTT,CASMRSPTDTQYF,TRBV25-1,-,-,TRBJ2-3
TGTGCCAGCAGCTTAGCCGCTGAAGCTTTCTTT,CASSLAAEAFF,TRBV6-1,-,-,TRBJ1-1
TGTGCCAGCAGCTCTGACGGACTAGCGGGGACGACCGGGGAGCTGTTTTTT,CASSSDGLAGTTGELFF,TRBV7-9,TRBD2,-,TRBJ2-2
TGTGCCAGCAGCTTGGGGCCGGGACAGGGGGCAACCGGGGAGCTGTTTTTT,CASSLGPGQGATGELFF,TRBV7-2,TRBD1,-,TRBJ2-2
TGTGCAAGTCGCTTAGCAATAGAGCGGTCCTACGAGCAGTACTTC,CASRLAIERSYEQYF,TRBV12-2,-,-,TRBJ2-7
TGTGCCAGCAGCAAGCCACAGGGGGCGTCTGGAAACACCATATATTTT,CASSKPQGASGNTIYF,TRBV5-6,TRBD1,once,TRBJ1-3
TGCGCCAGCAGCGTAGCGGGAGGGACAGATACGCAGTATTTT,CASSVAGGTDTQYF,TRBV5-1,TRBD2,-,TRBJ2-3
TGTGCCAGTAGTAGACTAGCGGGGAGCTCCTACAATGAGCAGTTCTTC,CASSRLAGSSYNEQFF,TRBV19,TRBD2,-,TRBJ2-1
TGTGCCAGCTCACCCTGGGACTCCCCCAGGGCCGGGGAGCTGTTTTTT,CASSPWDSPRAGELFF,TRBV18,-,-,TRBJ2-2